Presented here are 20 T cell receptor beta chains from one specimen sequenced in a study of PD-L1 blockade in urothelial cancer. The protocol was immunoSEQ multiplex PCR, while the TCRdb copy is restricted to in-frame clones and leaves out a portion. Among approximately 41,000 clones listed, around four fifths were seen once. This sample's time point: pretreatment peripheral blood. The sample consisted of PBMCs, taken around atezolizumab (anti-PD-L1) treatment. These receptors were collected from a man older than 75 with urothelial cancer.

The rearrangement uses TRBV10-3 and TRBJ2-7; no definite D call. Trimming pared 3 bases from V and 7 bases from J, leaving 13 bases between. Germline CDR1 reads ENHRY; CDR2 reads SYGVKD. CDR3 length equals 13 residues. The CDR3 DNA is TGTGCCATCAGTGACCTAACTCGAACTGAGCAGTACTTC. Its protein product is CAISDLTRTEQYF.

This clone has a handful of counts. The chain is built from TRBV2 and TRBJ1-1; TRBD1 agrees at 11 bases. Germline trimming cut 6 bases from V and 4 bases from J; bases unmatched to any gene: 10. Germline V CDR1 and CDR2: SNHLY, FYNNEI. This CDR3 is 16 amino acids long. In nucleotides, the CDR3 is TGTGCCAGCAGCCGGACAGGGGGCCGTATATCCACTGAAGCTTTCTTT. Residues: CASSRTGGRISTEAFF.

This sequence joins TRBV6-1 and TRBJ1-4, with 11 positions matching TRBD1. The J segment lost 5 bases and the V segment lost 8 bases, leaving 7 bases of the junction unmatched. The CDR3 totals 15 residues. The germline CDR1 and CDR2 sequences are MNHNS and SASEGT. The CDR3 reads CASLAWDRGNEKLFF. The CDR3 DNA reads as TGTGCCAGCCTCGCCTGGGACAGGGGGAATGAAAAACTGTTTTTT.

CDR3 protein: CASSPLMAGTGGAETQYF. The DNA for the CDR3 is TGTGCCAGCTCACCACTAATGGCCGGGACAGGGGGCGCGGAGACCCAGTACTTC. The V and J genes are TRBV18 and TRBJ2-5, with TRBD1 matching over 12 bases. The germline gives CDR1 KGHSH, CDR2 LQKENI. CDR3 length: 18 residues. V lost 1 base, J lost 5 bases, and 11 bases stayed unmatched. Full variable domain (missing parts from reference TRBV18 and TRBJ2-5): NAGVMQNPRHLVRRRGQEARLRCSPMKGHSHVYWYRQLPEEGLKFMVYLQKENIIDESGMPKERFSAEFPKEGPSILRIQQVVRGDSAAYFCASSPLMAGTGGAETQYFGPGTRLLVL.

This chain uses TRBV2 with TRBJ2-5; 8 nucleotides line up with TRBD1. The V gene end was trimmed by 8 bases and the J gene end by 0 bases; junction bases not matched to a gene: 8. This CDR3 is 15 amino acids long. Germline CDR1 SNHLY, CDR2 FYNNEI. The CDR3 DNA reads TGTGCCAGCCCCAAGGACAGGGCTAACCAAGAGACCCAGTACTTC. Its protein product is CASPKDRANQETQYF.

The chain uses TRBV19 and TRBJ1-2; 9 positions match TRBD1. The CDR3 runs 19 residues. Germline V gene data show CDR1 as LNHDA and CDR2 as SQIVND (reference sequence). The V segment lost 5 bases and the J segment 2 bases; nucleotides outside the gene matches: 18. CDR3 residues: CASSPVPGTGIFENYGYTF. CDR3 bases: TGTGCCAGTAGTCCAGTCCCCGGGACAGGGATCTTCGAGAACTATGGCTACACCTTC.

The chain couples TRBV4-2 to TRBJ2-4; TRBD1 might be the D (5 bases). The germline V gene encodes CDR1 LGHNA and CDR2 YNFKEQ. The ends were cut back, 2 bases at V and 4 bases at J, with 15 bases in the middle. There are 16 residues in the CDR3. CDR3 loop: CASSQIDSFGKNIQYF. CDR3 in DNA: TGTGCCAGCAGCCAAATAGACAGTTTCGGTAAAAACATTCAGTACTTC.

For the CDR3, the DNA is TGTGCCAGCAGTGTCGACAGGGTTTCTGGCTACACCTTC. Translated, it gives CASSVDRVSGYTF. This chain joins TRBV2 and TRBJ1-2; TRBD1 matches at 7 bases. Trimming cost V 4 bases and J 7 bases; bases outside gene matches: 6. CDR3 length: 13 amino acids. Per the germline V gene, CDR1 is SNHLY and CDR2 is FYNNEI.

By sample share, this clone is medium-sized (0.01 to 0.1%). The gene calls are TRBV6-1 and TRBJ2-7; maybe TRBD1 (6 bases). Germline-derived CDR1 and CDR2 are MNHNS and SASEGT. The CDR3 spans 15 residues. Trimming took 1 base from V and 6 from J, leaving 16 bases between them. The CDR3: CASSEVAGESVEQYF. The CDR3 nucleotides read TGTGCCAGCAGTGAAGTGGCAGGGGAGTCAGTCGAGCAGTACTTC.

The rearrangement joins TRBV5-4 to TRBJ2-3, with 10 bases that match TRBD2. Trimming removed 0 bases from V and 3 bases from J; junction bases left unmatched: 1. CDR3 length: 15 amino acids. CDR1 is SGHNT, CDR2 YYREEE, per germline (reference sequence). The CDR3 is CASSLASGSTDTQYF. The CDR3 DNA is TGTGCCAGCAGCTTGGCTAGCGGGAGTACAGATACGCAGTATTTT.

The genes are TRBV5-1 and TRBJ1-1; D is ambiguous. The germline V gene encodes CDR1 SGHRS and CDR2 YFSETQ. This CDR3 region has 14 residues. V lost 3 bases to trimming and J lost 4 bases, with 13 bases between them. The CDR3 sequence is CASSSDATGTEAFF. CDR3 bases: TGCGCCAGCAGCTCCGACGCAACGGGCACTGAAGCTTTCTTT.

The chain couples TRBV27 to TRBJ1-2, with D possibly matching TRBD1 (6 bases). Germline CDR1 MNHEY, CDR2 SMNVEV (reference sequence). The length of the CDR3 is 14 residues. The V end lost 4 bases, the J end lost 7 bases, and 16 bases lay between the germline ends. Here the CDR3 DNA reads TGTGCCAGCAGTTCCCTCCCCTTACAGGGTGGCTACACCTTC. Translating it yields CASSSLPLQGGYTF.

The rearrangement links TRBV4-2 to TRBJ2-2, with TRBD2 matching over 8 bases. CDR1 is LGHNA and CDR2 is YNFKEQ in the germline V gene. J lost 4 bases, V lost 0 bases, and 7 bases had no gene match. The length of the CDR3 is 17 residues. The CDR3 DNA reads as TGTGCCAGCAGCCAAGATCTGAGCGGGAGTGGCACCGGGGAGCTGTTTTTT. Translating it yields CASSQDLSGSGTGELFF.

The chain combines TRBV2 with TRBJ2-3; 8 bases agree with TRBD2. Per germline, CDR1 SNHLY and CDR2 FYNNEI. With V trimmed by 8 bases and J by 5 bases, 12 bases remained unmatched. CDR3 size: 15 residues. The CDR3 coding sequence is TGTGCCAGCGTCGGGCGGGAGGCAAGAGGAGATACGCAGTATTTT. This codes for CASVGREARGDTQYF. The variable domain in full, with the rest retrieved from reference TRBV2 and TRBJ2-3, is EPEVTQTPSHQVTQMGQEVILRCVPISNHLYFYWYRQILGQKVEFLVSFYNNEISEKSEIFDDQFSVERPDGSNFTLKIRSTKLEDSAMYFCASVGREARGDTQYFGPGTRLTVL.

The V call is TRBV2, the J call TRBJ2-1, with a possible D match to TRBD2 (5 bases). Germline V gives CDR1 SNHLY, CDR2 FYNNEI. The CDR3 is made up of 15 amino acids. Trimming pared 6 bases from V and 0 bases from J, leaving 12 bases between. CDR3 in amino acids: CASRRTFSSYNEQFF. CDR3 nucleotides: TGTGCCAGCAGGAGGACTTTTTCCTCCTACAATGAGCAGTTCTTC.

J is TRBJ2-1 and V is TRBV5-1, with 9 bases fitting TRBD2. The CDR3 has 15 amino acids. Germline V gene sequence: CDR1 SGHRS, CDR2 YFSETQ. V was pared by 0 bases and J by 9 bases, with 7 bases of the junction left unmatched. The CDR3 DNA follows: TGCGCCAGCAGCTTGGCCGGGCTAGCGGGGCCTGAGCAGTTCTTC. This codes for CASSLAGLAGPEQFF.

The chain has TRBV5-4 and TRBJ2-7; 8 nucleotides agree with TRBD1. The CDR3 runs to 15 residues. The V gene end was trimmed by 4 bases and the J gene end by 8 bases; junction bases not matched to a gene: 14. Germline CDR1 reads SGHNT; CDR2 reads YYREEE (reference sequence). The CDR3 here is CASSRASGQATKQYF. The CDR3 DNA is TGTGCCAGCAGCCGAGCTTCGGGACAGGCTACGAAGCAGTACTTC.

The V gene is TRBV2, the J gene TRBJ1-5; D might be TRBD1 (5 bases). Germline V gives CDR1 SNHLY, CDR2 FYNNEI. The CDR3 length is 13 residues. Trimming left V 10 bases short and J 1 base short, with 11 bases between. CDR3 residues: CATGRDSNQPQHF. The CDR3 nucleotides are TGTGCCACCGGGAGGGACAGCAATCAGCCCCAGCATTTT. The full variable domain, with the rest looked up from reference TRBV2 and TRBJ1-5, is EPEVTQTPSHQVTQMGQEVILRCVPISNHLYFYWYRQILGQKVEFLVSFYNNEISEKSEIFDDQFSVERPDGSNFTLKIRSTKLEDSAMYFCATGRDSNQPQHFGDGTRLSIL.

V and J are TRBV29-1 and TRBJ1-2, with 7 bases lining up with TRBD1. The V gene end was trimmed by 6 bases and the J gene end by 4 bases; junction bases not matched to a gene: 5. The CDR3 contains 12 residues. Germline V lookup: CDR1 SQVTM, CDR2 ANQGSEA. For the CDR3, the DNA is TGCAGCGTAGACAGGGTGGCCTATGGCTACACCTTC. Protein sequence: CSVDRVAYGYTF.

V gene TRBV11-2 combines with J gene TRBJ2-1; TRBD2 agrees at 10 bases. The CDR3 totals 14 residues. The germline V gene has CDR1 SGHAT and CDR2 FQNNGV. Losses at the gene ends were 4 bases for V and 3 bases for J; bases not matched to a gene: 0. The CDR3 here is CASSWTSGYNEQFF. The CDR3 DNA follows: TGTGCCAGCAGCTGGACTAGCGGCTACAATGAGCAGTTCTTC.